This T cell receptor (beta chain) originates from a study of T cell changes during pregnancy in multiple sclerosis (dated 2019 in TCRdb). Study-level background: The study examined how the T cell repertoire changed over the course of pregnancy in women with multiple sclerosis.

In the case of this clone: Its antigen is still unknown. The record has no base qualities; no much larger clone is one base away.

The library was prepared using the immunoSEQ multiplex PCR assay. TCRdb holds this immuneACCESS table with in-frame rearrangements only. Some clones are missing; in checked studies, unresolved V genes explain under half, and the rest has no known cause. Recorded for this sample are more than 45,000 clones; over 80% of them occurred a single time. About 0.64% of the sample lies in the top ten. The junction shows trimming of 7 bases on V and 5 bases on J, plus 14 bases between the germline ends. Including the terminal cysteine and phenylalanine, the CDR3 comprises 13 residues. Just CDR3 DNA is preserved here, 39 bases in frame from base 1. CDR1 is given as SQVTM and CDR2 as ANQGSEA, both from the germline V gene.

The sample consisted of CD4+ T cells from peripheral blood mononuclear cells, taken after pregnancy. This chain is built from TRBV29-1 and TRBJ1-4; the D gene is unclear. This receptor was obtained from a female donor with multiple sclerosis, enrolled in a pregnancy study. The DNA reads TGCAGCGCCCAAGGGTCGGGGAATGAAAAACTGTTTTTT. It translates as CSAQGSGNEKLFF.